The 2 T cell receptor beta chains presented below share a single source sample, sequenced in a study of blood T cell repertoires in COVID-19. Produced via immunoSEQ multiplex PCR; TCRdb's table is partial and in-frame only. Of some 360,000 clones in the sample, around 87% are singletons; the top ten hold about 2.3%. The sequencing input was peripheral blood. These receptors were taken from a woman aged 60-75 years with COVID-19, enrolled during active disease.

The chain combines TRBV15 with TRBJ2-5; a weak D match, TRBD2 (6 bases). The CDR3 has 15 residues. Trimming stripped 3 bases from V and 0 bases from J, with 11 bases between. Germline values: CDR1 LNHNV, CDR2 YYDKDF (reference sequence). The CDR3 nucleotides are TGTGCCACCAGCAGGGCCGGAGGGTACCAAGAGACCCAGTACTTC. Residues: CATSRAGGYQETQYF. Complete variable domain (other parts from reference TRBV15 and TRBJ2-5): DAMVIQNPRYQVTQFGKPVTLSCSQTLNHNVMYWYQQKSSQAPKLLFHYYDKDFNNEADTPDNFQSRRPNTSFCFLDIRSPGLGDTAMYLCATSRAGGYQETQYFGPGTRLLVL.

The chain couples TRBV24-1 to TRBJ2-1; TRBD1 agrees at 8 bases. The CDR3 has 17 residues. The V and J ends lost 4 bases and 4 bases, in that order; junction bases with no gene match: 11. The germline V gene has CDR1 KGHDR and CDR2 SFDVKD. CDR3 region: CATSDRSGTGVYNEQFF. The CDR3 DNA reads TGTGCCACCAGTGACCGATCCGGGACAGGCGTTTACAATGAGCAGTTCTTC.